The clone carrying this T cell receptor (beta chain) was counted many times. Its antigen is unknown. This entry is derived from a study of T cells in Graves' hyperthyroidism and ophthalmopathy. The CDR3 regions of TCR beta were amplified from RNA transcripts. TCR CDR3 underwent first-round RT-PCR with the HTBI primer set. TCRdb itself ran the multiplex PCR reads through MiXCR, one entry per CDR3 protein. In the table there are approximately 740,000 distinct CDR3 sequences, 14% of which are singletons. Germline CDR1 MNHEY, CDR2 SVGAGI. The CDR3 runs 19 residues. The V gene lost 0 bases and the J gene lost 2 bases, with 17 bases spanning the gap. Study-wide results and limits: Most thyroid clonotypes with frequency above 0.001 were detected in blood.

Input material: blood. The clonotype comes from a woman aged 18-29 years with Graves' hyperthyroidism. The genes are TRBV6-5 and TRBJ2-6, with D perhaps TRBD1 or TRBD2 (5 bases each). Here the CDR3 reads CASSYSGDGNPTGANVLTF. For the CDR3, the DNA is TGTGCCAGCAGTTACTCGGGGGACGGAAACCCAACTGGGGCCAACGTCCTGACTTTC.